This entry lists 22 T cell receptor beta chains sequenced from one sample in a study of T-cell memory formation after mild COVID-19. TCRdb independently ran MiXCR on the 5' RACE reads; one entry per CDR3 protein. The sample shows a few hundred thousand distinct CDR3 sequences, roughly 22% of them seen only once. Material: PBMCs or a T cell subset sorted from them (not recorded which). The receptors shown here come from an adult woman who had mild COVID-19 (a few samples of this study predate the infection). Cell type and time point are not known.

This sequence joins TRBV6-5 and TRBJ2-1; 7 nucleotides agree with TRBD2. Losses at the gene ends were 6 bases for V and 2 bases for J; bases not matched to a gene: 4. This CDR3 is built from 14 residues. CDR1 and CDR2 (germline): MNHEY, SVGAGI. The CDR3 spells CASSAGEPYNEQFF. CDR3 in DNA: TGTGCCAGCAGCGCGGGAGAACCCTACAATGAGCAGTTCTTC.

This chain links TRBV7-9 with TRBJ1-1, with TRBD1 as a possible D gene (5 bases). Trimming stripped 5 bases from V and 1 base from J, with 20 bases between. The CDR3 length is 17 residues. Germline loops: CDR1 SEHNR, CDR2 FQNEAQ (reference sequence). DNA for the CDR3: TGTGCCAGCAGCGATAGGGGAGGCGGGTTACCGAACACTGAAGCTTTCTTT. Translated: CASSDRGGGLPNTEAFF.

V gene TRBV11-2 combines with J gene TRBJ2-7; D possibly corresponds to TRBD2 (6 bases). Germline V gives CDR1 SGHAT, CDR2 FQNNGV. The CDR3 runs to 15 residues. The germline V and J ends were trimmed by 7 bases and 0 bases, with 16 bases remaining between them. CDR3 in amino acids: CASTIGGPSSYEQYF. CDR3 in DNA: TGTGCCAGCACCATCGGAGGGCCTAGCTCCTACGAGCAGTACTTC.

This clonotype turned up a few times. The rearrangement uses TRBV12-3 or TRBV12-4 and TRBJ2-1, with a tentative D call TRBD2 (5 bases). The CDR3 has 15 residues. V lost 2 bases and J lost 10, with 18 bases in between. DNA for the CDR3: TGTGCCAGCAGTTTAAATGGCGGGTTCTCGATGGAGCAGTTCTTC. This codes for CASSLNGGFSMEQFF.

The chain employs TRBV12-3 or TRBV12-4 and TRBJ2-5; TRBD1 might be the D (5 bases). V was clipped by 1 base and J by 7 bases, with 13 bases between them. The CDR3 sequence is 14 residues long. CDR3 sequence reads: CASSLVAGYGTQYF. As DNA, the CDR3 is TGTGCCAGCAGTTTAGTAGCAGGGTATGGGACCCAGTACTTC.

The J gene is TRBJ2-1, the V gene TRBV18; the match to TRBD2 covers 9 bases. The CDR3 extends over 15 amino acids. The germline V gene encodes CDR1 KGHSH and CDR2 LQKENI. The ends lost 0 bases at V and 8 bases at J; junction bases unmatched: 5. Here the CDR3 DNA reads TGTGCCAGCTCACCACCGGGACTAGCAGGAGATGAGCAGTTCTTC. Translated, it gives CASSPPGLAGDEQFF.

CDR3 region: CASSRDGYNSPLHF. CDR3 coding DNA: TGTGCCAGCAGCAGGGACGGATATAATTCACCCCTCCACTTT. This chain connects TRBV3-1 to TRBJ1-6; a possible D gene is TRBD1 (5 bases). This CDR3 comprises 14 residues. Germline V CDR1 and CDR2: LGHDT, YNNKEL (reference sequence). V was shortened by 5 bases and J by 4 bases, with 9 bases between the two germline ends.

This chain links TRBV6-5 with TRBJ1-2, with D perhaps matching TRBD1 (5 bases). V lost 5 bases to trimming and J lost 3 bases, with 10 bases between them. This CDR3 is built from 13 residues. Per germline, CDR1 MNHEY and CDR2 SVGAGI. The CDR3 spells CASSPDTHYGYTF. DNA of the CDR3: TGTGCCAGCAGTCCGGACACCCACTATGGCTACACCTTC.

This clonotype showed up just a few times. This chain connects TRBV28 to TRBJ2-4; D may be TRBD2 (5 bases). V was pared by 8 bases and J by 3 bases, with 17 bases between. The CDR3 runs to 15 residues. Per germline, CDR1 MDHEN and CDR2 SYDVKM. DNA of the CDR3: TGTGCCAGCCGCGGGCGTCGGAAGGACAAAAACATTCAGTACTTC. Protein sequence: CASRGRRKDKNIQYF.

The chain has TRBV6-5 and TRBJ2-5, with D perhaps TRBD2 (5 bases). V was clipped by 5 bases and J by 2 bases, with 12 bases between them. This CDR3 has 14 amino acids. In germline, CDR1 is MNHEY, CDR2 SVGAGI. CDR3 loop: CASSAGTAQETQYF. The DNA for the CDR3 is TGTGCCAGCAGTGCGGGCACGGCTCAAGAGACCCAGTACTTC.

The V call is TRBV5-1, the J call TRBJ2-7, with D possibly being TRBD2 (6 bases). V was pared by 2 bases and J by 6 bases, with 12 bases between. The germline V gene has CDR1 SGHRS and CDR2 YFSETQ. This CDR3 region has 13 residues. For the CDR3, the DNA is TGCGCCAGCAGCTTCCTGATCGGGAGCGAGCAGTACTTC. Translated: CASSFLIGSEQYF. Supplemented by reference TRBV5-1 and TRBJ2-7, the full variable domain reads KAGVTQTPRYLIKTRGQQVTLSCSPISGHRSVSWYQQTPGQGLQFLFEYFSETQRNKGNFPGRFSGRQFSNSRSEMNVSTLELGDSALYLCASSFLIGSEQYFGPGTRLTVT.

This clonotype was found many times. The chain employs TRBV12-3 or TRBV12-4 and TRBJ1-5; no clear D. The CDR3 has 14 amino acids. Trimming stripped 6 bases from V and 1 base from J, with 10 bases between. CDR3 nucleotides: TGTGCCAGCAGCTTGGAGGGCAGCAATCAGCCCCAGCATTTT. Amino acid sequence: CASSLEGSNQPQHF.

In its sample, this clonotype was seen a few times. The V and J genes are TRBV24-1 and TRBJ2-1; D tentatively fits TRBD1 or TRBD2 (5 bases each). The length of the CDR3 is 16 residues. The germline gives CDR1 KGHDR, CDR2 SFDVKD. Trimming left V 2 bases short and J 3 bases short, with 13 bases between. CDR3 sequence (DNA): TGTGCCACCAGTGATTCATCGGGACGAGACTACAATGAGCAGTTCTTC. Amino acids: CATSDSSGRDYNEQFF.

This clonotype was recorded at least ten times. This sequence joins TRBV20-1 and TRBJ1-1; the D is unclear. Germline V gene sequence: CDR1 DFQATT, CDR2 SNEGSKA (reference sequence). The CDR3 spans 14 residues. V was clipped by 0 bases and J by 1 base, with 9 bases between them. The CDR3 protein is CSARDRQRNTEAFF. CDR3 in DNA: TGCAGTGCTAGAGATCGGCAGAGGAACACTGAAGCTTTCTTT.

This chain links TRBV20-1 with TRBJ2-3; a possible D gene is TRBD1 (6 bases). The CDR3 sequence is 15 residues long. Trimming stripped 3 bases from V and 3 bases from J, with 16 bases between. Germline V gene sequence: CDR1 DFQATT, CDR2 SNEGSKA (reference sequence). CDR3 sequence (DNA): TGCAGTGCTAGTACAGGGCAGCGCGTGACAGATACGCAGTATTTT. This encodes CSASTGQRVTDTQYF.

This clonotype was counted between two and nine times. This chain joins TRBV6-6 and TRBJ1-4, with D perhaps matching TRBD1 (5 bases). Trimming removed 10 bases from V and 9 bases from J, with 9 bases in between. Germline V gene lookup returns CDR1 MNHNY and CDR2 SVGAGI (reference sequence). The CDR3 covers 10 residues. CDR3 protein: CATLGQKLFF. CDR3 nucleotide sequence: TGTGCCACTCTGGGACAAAAACTGTTTTTT.

The CDR3 bases are TGTGCCAGCAGTTACTTTCCCGGGGAGCTGTTTTTT. Amino acid sequence: CASSYFPGELFF. The J gene is TRBJ2-2, the V gene TRBV6-5; D is unresolved. Germline loops: CDR1 MNHEY, CDR2 SVGAGI. V gave up 1 base and J gave up 6 bases, with 3 bases separating them. The CDR3 length is 12 residues.

This clonotype was counted a few times. The gene calls are TRBV6-1 and TRBJ1-2, with a tentative D call TRBD1 (6 bases). V was clipped by 5 bases and J by 0 bases, with 16 bases between them. The germline CDR1 and CDR2 sequences are MNHNS and SASEGT. The CDR3 is made up of 16 amino acids. The DNA for the CDR3 is TGTGCCAGCAGTACGAACTACAGGGTAGCTAACTATGGCTACACCTTC. Protein product: CASSTNYRVANYGYTF.

The rearrangement joins TRBV4-3 to TRBJ2-7; D is ambiguous. Germline CDR1 and CDR2: LGHNA and YSLEER. The CDR3 extends over 16 amino acids. The V end lost 0 bases, the J end lost 2 bases, and 14 bases lay between the germline ends. The CDR3 nucleotides read TGCGCCAGCAGCCAAGATTACCGGGCGGATACCTACGAGCAGTACTTC. Encoded protein: CASSQDYRADTYEQYF.

The rearrangement joins TRBV4-1 to TRBJ1-1; maybe TRBD1 (5 bases). The V gene lost 4 bases and the J gene lost 4 bases, with 13 bases spanning the gap. Germline loops: CDR1 MGHRA, CDR2 YSYEKL. This CDR3 spans 14 amino acids. The chain's CDR3 is CASSPGLSGTEAFF. CDR3 bases: TGCGCCAGCAGCCCGGGACTGTCGGGCACTGAAGCTTTCTTT.

This clonotype was counted a few times. The chain has TRBV2 and TRBJ1-1; D unclear. Germline V CDR1 and CDR2: SNHLY, FYNNEI. This CDR3 has 15 residues. V lost 6 bases, J lost 2 bases, and 16 bases lay in between. CDR3 nucleotides: TGTGCCAGCAGACCCCTCAGATACACCAACACTGAAGCTTTCTTT. As protein: CASRPLRYTNTEAFF.

The gene calls are TRBV18 and TRBJ1-1; D unclear. The germline V and J ends were trimmed by 6 bases and 5 bases, with 13 bases remaining between them. CDR3 size: 13 residues. Germline-derived CDR1 and CDR2 are KGHSH and LQKENI. This CDR3 reads CASSLREWTEAFF. As DNA, the CDR3 is TGTGCCAGCTCCCTCCGGGAGTGGACTGAAGCTTTCTTT.